Only one count was recorded for the clone carrying this TCR beta chain. The antigen is not known. This entry is derived from a study of CD8 T cells in ankylosing spondylitis. The authors made TCR beta libraries by quantitative 5'-RACE with molecular barcodes. TCRdb processed the 5' RACE reads anew with MiXCR; each CDR3 protein has one entry. The sample includes 190,000 or so distinct CDR3 sequences, about 13% of them seen just once. Study results and limitations: Before this, some motif variants had been reported in reactive arthritis synovial fluid and blood. Disease-linked clones bore a CD8+ phenotype and were relatively rare in peripheral blood. One TCR beta motif, made up of 7 or 8 highly homologous variants, appeared characteristic of ankylosing spondylitis blood.

Germline V gene data show CDR1 as PRHDT and CDR2 as FYEKMQ (reference sequence). Trimming cost V 2 bases and J 7 bases; bases outside gene matches: 13. The CDR3 extends over 18 amino acids. The clonotype originates from a male donor with ankylosing spondylitis or in good health (not recorded which). The chain links TRBV13 to TRBJ2-1; 11 positions match TRBD2. Sequencing was performed on blood, either unsorted or a sorted T cell fraction (not recorded which). The CDR3 is CASSLFTSGRTLGNEQFF. DNA of the CDR3: TGTGCCAGCAGCTTATTTACTAGCGGGAGAACCCTGGGGAATGAGCAGTTCTTC.